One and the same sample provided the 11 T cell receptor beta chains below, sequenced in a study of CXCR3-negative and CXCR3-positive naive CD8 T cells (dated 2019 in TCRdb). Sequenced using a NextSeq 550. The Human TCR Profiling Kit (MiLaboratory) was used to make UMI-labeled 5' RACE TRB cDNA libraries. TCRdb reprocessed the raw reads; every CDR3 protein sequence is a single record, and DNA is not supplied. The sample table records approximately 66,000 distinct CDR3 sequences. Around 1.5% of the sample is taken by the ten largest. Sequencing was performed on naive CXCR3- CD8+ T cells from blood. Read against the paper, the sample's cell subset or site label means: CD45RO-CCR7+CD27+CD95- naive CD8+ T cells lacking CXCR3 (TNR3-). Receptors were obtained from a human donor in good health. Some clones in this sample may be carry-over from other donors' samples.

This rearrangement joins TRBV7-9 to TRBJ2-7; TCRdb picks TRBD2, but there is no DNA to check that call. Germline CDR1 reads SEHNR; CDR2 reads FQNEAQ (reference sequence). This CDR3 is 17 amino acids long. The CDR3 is CASSFTPFSGNHYEQYF.

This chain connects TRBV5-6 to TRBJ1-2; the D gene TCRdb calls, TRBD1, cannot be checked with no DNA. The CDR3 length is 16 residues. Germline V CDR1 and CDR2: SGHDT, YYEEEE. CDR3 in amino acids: CASSPGDSPTAYGYTF.

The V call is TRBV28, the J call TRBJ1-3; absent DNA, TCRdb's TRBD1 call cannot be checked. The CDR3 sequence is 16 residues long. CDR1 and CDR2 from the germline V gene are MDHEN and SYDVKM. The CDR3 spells CASSVTGIGSGNTIYF.

CDR3 amino acids: CAWSVDVHTEAFF. The genes are TRBV30 and TRBJ1-1. This CDR3 region has 13 residues. Germline lookup yields CDR1 GTSNPN and CDR2 SVGIG (reference sequence).

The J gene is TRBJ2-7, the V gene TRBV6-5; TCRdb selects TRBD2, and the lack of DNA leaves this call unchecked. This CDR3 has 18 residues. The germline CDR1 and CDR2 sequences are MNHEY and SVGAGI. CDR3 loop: CASSSPGLAGGPTNEQFF.

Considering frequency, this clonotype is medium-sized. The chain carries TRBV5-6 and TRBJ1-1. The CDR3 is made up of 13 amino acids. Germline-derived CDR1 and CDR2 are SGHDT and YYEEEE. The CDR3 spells CASSLGANTEAFF.

CDR3 residues: CASSAVPPHNEKLFF. This chain uses TRBV28 with TRBJ1-4. CDR3 size: 15 residues. Looked up from germline, CDR1 is MDHEN and CDR2 is SYDVKM.

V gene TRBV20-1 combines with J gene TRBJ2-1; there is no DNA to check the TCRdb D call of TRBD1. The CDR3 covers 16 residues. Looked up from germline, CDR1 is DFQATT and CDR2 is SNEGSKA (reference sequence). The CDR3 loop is CSAESGDSLAYNEQFF.

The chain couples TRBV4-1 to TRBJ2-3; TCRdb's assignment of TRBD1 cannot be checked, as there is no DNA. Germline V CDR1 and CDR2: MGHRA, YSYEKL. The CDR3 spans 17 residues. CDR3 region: CASSFPSKAGSSDTQYF.

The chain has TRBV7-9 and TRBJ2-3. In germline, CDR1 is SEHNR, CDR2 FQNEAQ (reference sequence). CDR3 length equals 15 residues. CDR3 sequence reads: CASSLVGSGTDTQYF. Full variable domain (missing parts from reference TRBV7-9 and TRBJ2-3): DTGVSQNPRHKITKRGQNVTFRCDPISEHNRLYWYRQTLGQGPEFLTYFQNEAQLEKSRLLSDRFSAERPKGSFSTLEIQRTEQGDSAMYLCASSLVGSGTDTQYFGPGTRLTVL.

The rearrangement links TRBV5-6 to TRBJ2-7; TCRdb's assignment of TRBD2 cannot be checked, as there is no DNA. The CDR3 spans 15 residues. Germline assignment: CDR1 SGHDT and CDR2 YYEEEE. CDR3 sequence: CASSMRTSGRNEQYF.